Listed here are 9 T cell receptor beta chains from one sample, sequenced in a study of blood T cell repertoires in COVID-19. Sequencing used immunoSEQ multiplex PCR; TCRdb keeps in-frame clones, though not all of them. The data hold roughly 150,000 clones, with around 89% observed a single time. The sequenced sample was peripheral blood. The source of these receptors is a man in his sixties with acute or convalescent COVID-19.

The genes are TRBV2 and TRBJ1-2; D may be TRBD1 (5 bases). Deletions cut 4 bases from V and 4 bases from J, with 16 bases between. Germline-derived CDR1 and CDR2 are SNHLY and FYNNEI. This CDR3 has 15 amino acids. CDR3 sequence: CASSGAGQGSYGYTF. CDR3 DNA: TGTGCCAGCAGTGGGGCCGGTCAGGGTTCCTATGGCTACACCTTC.

The chain links TRBV19 to TRBJ1-3, with no clear D. Germline V gene lookup returns CDR1 LNHDA and CDR2 SQIVND (reference sequence). This CDR3 is 13 amino acids long. Deletions cut 4 bases from V and 4 bases from J, with 8 bases between. In DNA, the CDR3 is TGTGCCAGTAGTAGGGAGCCCGGAAACACCATATATTTT. It is translated as CASSREPGNTIYF.

The CDR3 region is CASSRLLGAPTYGYTF. Written as DNA, the CDR3 is TGCGCCAGCAGCCGCCTTCTAGGGGCCCCGACCTATGGCTACACCTTC. The chain couples TRBV4-3 to TRBJ1-2; D possibly corresponds to TRBD1 (5 bases). Germline values: CDR1 LGHNA, CDR2 YSLEER. There are 16 residues in the CDR3. Trimming shortened V by 4 bases and J by 4 bases, and 19 bases separated the two germline ends.

The rearrangement links TRBV19 to TRBJ1-5, with D uncertain. Deletions cut 4 bases from V and 5 bases from J, with 18 bases between. Germline V gives CDR1 LNHDA, CDR2 SQIVND (reference sequence). This CDR3 is 16 amino acids long. CDR3: CASSTNPYRTDQPQHF. Here the CDR3 DNA reads TGTGCCAGTAGTACCAATCCCTATAGAACGGATCAGCCCCAGCATTTT. Variable domain in full (rest from reference TRBV19 and TRBJ1-5): DGGITQSPKYLFRKEGQNVTLSCEQNLNHDAMYWYRQDPGQGLRLIYYSQIVNDFQKGDIAEGYSVSREKKESFPLTVTSAQKNPTAFYLCASSTNPYRTDQPQHFGDGTRLSIL.

The chain combines TRBV6-5 with TRBJ2-2; 7 bases map to TRBD1. CDR1 and CDR2 from the germline V gene are MNHEY and SVGAGI. V lost 4 bases and J lost 4; bases outside the gene matches: 0. The CDR3 sequence is 13 residues long. The CDR3 DNA sequence: TGTGCCAGCAGTTCAGGGGGCACCGGGGAGCTGTTTTTT. Its protein product is CASSSGGTGELFF.

This clone came up once. V gene TRBV7-2 combines with J gene TRBJ1-6, with TRBD1 identical over 8 bases. This CDR3 comprises 15 residues. CDR1 is SGHTA and CDR2 is FQGNSA in the germline V gene. The J segment lost 10 bases and the V segment lost 4 bases, leaving 9 bases of the junction unmatched. This CDR3 reads CASSSTGGSGSPLHF. The CDR3 nucleotides are TGTGCCAGCAGCTCCACAGGGGGATCAGGCTCACCCCTCCACTTT.

The J gene is TRBJ2-1, the V gene TRBV19, with 8 nucleotides matching TRBD2. Trimming took 7 bases from V and 7 from J; bases not matched to a gene: 12. CDR1 LNHDA and CDR2 SQIVND come from the germline V gene (reference sequence). The CDR3 sequence is 15 residues long. The CDR3: CASTFGGALRNEQFF. CDR3 DNA: TGTGCCAGTACTTTCGGGGGGGCCTTGCGAAATGAGCAGTTCTTC.

This sequence joins TRBV5-1 and TRBJ2-3; tentatively, D is TRBD2 (5 bases). The CDR3 loop spans 15 amino acids. Germline values: CDR1 SGHRS, CDR2 YFSETQ. Trimming took off 5 bases at V and 3 bases at J, with 16 bases between the two ends. CDR3 protein: CASSGGGVPTDTQYF. The DNA of the CDR3 is TGCGCCAGCAGTGGAGGAGGCGTTCCAACAGATACGCAGTATTTT.

V is TRBV5-1 and J is TRBJ2-7, with a tentative D call TRBD2 (6 bases). The V end was cut by 3 bases, the J end by 3 bases, with 19 bases between. The CDR3 extends over 16 amino acids. Germline loops: CDR1 SGHRS, CDR2 YFSETQ. The DNA of the CDR3 is TGCGCCAGCAGCTCTATTGGTCGGGACTTTAACTACGAGCAGTACTTC. Translated: CASSSIGRDFNYEQYF. Looking up the rest from reference TRBV5-1 and TRBJ2-7 gives the full variable domain: KAGVTQTPRYLIKTRGQQVTLSCSPISGHRSVSWYQQTPGQGLQFLFEYFSETQRNKGNFPGRFSGRQFSNSRSEMNVSTLELGDSALYLCASSSIGRDFNYEQYFGPGTRLTVT.